The clone carrying this TCR beta chain has at least ten counts. The CDR3 totals 14 residues. The V gene lost 5 bases and the J gene lost 1 base, with 10 bases spanning the gap. The germline gives CDR1 SGDLS, CDR2 YYNGEE. Original methodology: Samples ranged from about 23,224 to 690,600 TCRs, with a median of around 100,000. TCRdb passed the RACE reads through MiXCR, listing each CDR3 protein once. TCRdb's processing, not the authors' own work, is the source of the V and J calls. The sample has around 95,000 distinct CDR3 sequences, 9.5% to 14% seen once. The sample originates from a study of human T cells and chemical hapten exposure. Time point denoted: pre-sensitization, week 0. Treatment noted: therapeutic diphenylcyclopropenone sensitization with weekly scalp DPC.

The V and J genes are TRBV9 and TRBJ1-3, with D possibly being TRBD1 (5 bases). The sequences come from whole blood, collected in connection with sensitization to the hapten diphenylcyclopropenone (DPC). The origin of this receptor is a woman in her fifties or sixties with alopecia areata. Some clones in this sample may be carry-over from other donors' samples. The CDR3 nucleotides read TGTGCCAGCAGTGAACAGGCGTCTGGAAACACCATATATTTT. Its protein is CASSEQASGNTIYF. The variable domain in full, completed from reference TRBV9 and TRBJ1-3, reads DSGVTQTPKHLITATGQRVTLRCSPRSGDLSVYWYQQSLDQGLQFLIQYYNGEERAKGNILERFSAQQFPDLHSELNLSSLELGDSALYFCASSEQASGNTIYFGEGSWLTVV.